This T cell receptor beta chain was sequenced during a study of cytomegalovirus exposure and HLA in healthy donors. The PCR used 60 Vbeta and 13 Jbeta primers. Method: immunoSEQ multiplex PCR; TCRdb's copy keeps in-frame clones and lacks some. The repertoire has approximately 150,000 clones, roughly 80% of them found once; the top ten carry roughly 4.3%. General study findings and limits: In vitro, a few CMV-associated chains proved specific for CMV antigens. Apart from CMV serostatus, no immune exposure information was available. With further analysis later on, most CMV-associated TCR beta chains appeared HLA-restricted. High sensitivity and specificity were reportedly achieved when the classifier diagnosed cytomegalovirus status.

With regard to this clone: Its specificity is unknown. A read error may account for a junction end that differs from germline.

Sequencing was done on a sample of PBMCs. This TCR was recovered from a woman aged 40 to 50 in good health and CMV-seropositive.

This chain's CDR3 is CASSITGTRNTGELFF. CDR3 in DNA: TGTGCCAGCAGCATAACCGGGACAAGGAACACCGGGGAGCTGTTTTTT. The genes are TRBV7-3 and TRBJ2-2; D might be TRBD1 (6 bases). The CDR3 runs 16 residues. Germline CDR1 SGHTA, CDR2 FQGTGA.